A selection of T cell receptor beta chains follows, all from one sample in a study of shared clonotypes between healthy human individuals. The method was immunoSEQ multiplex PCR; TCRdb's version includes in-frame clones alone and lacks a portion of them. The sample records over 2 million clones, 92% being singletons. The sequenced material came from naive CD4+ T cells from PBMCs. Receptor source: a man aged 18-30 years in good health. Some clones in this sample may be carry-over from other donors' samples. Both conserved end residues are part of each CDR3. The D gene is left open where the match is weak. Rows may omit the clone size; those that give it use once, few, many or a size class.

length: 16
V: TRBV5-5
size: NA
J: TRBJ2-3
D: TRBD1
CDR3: CASDPGGAGGTDTQYF
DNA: TGTGCCAGCGACCCAGGGGGCGCGGGTGGCACAGATACGCAGTATTTT

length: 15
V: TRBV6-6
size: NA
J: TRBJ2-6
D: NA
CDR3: CASSSTGSGANVLTF
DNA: TGTGCCAGCAGTTCAACAGGGTCCGGGGCCAACGTCCTGACTTTC

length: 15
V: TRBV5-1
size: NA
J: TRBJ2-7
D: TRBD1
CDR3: CASSSQGGGLGEQYF
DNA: TGCGCCAGCAGCTCGCAAGGGGGCGGACTGGGCGAGCAGTACTTC

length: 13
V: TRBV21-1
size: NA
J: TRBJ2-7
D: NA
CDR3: CAGGWLAFDEQYF
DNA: TGTGCCGGGGGATGGCTAGCGTTCGACGAGCAGTACTTC

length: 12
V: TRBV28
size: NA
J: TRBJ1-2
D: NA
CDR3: CASSTPEDGYTF
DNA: TGTGCCAGCAGCACCCCTGAGGATGGCTACACCTTC

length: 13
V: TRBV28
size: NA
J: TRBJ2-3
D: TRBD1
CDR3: CASSQQGADTQYF
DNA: TGTGCCAGCAGTCAACAGGGGGCAGATACGCAGTATTTT

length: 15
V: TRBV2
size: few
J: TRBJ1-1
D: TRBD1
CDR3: CASKLATGQNTEAFF
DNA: TGTGCCAGCAAGTTAGCGACAGGGCAGAACACTGAAGCTTTCTTT

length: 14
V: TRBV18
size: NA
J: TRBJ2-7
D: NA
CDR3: CASSATGVSYEQYF
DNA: TGTGCCAGCTCAGCGACGGGCGTGTCCTACGAGCAGTACTTC

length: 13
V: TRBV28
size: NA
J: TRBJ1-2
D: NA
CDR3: CAIGDSTAYGYTF
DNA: TGTGCCATCGGGGACTCCACTGCCTATGGCTACACCTTC

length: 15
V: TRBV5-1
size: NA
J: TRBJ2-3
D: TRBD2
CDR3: CASSTQRGSTDTQYF
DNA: TGCGCCAGCAGCACCCAGCGGGGGAGCACAGATACGCAGTATTTT

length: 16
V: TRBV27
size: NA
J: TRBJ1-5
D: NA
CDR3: CASSLVRGGINQPQHF
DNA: TGTGCCAGCAGTTTGGTTCGGGGGGGAATCAATCAGCCCCAGCATTTT

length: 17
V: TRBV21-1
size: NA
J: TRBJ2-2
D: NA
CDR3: CASSCLMVKVVTGELFF
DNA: TGTGCCAGCAGTTGCCTCATGGTAAAGGTGGTGACCGGGGAGCTGTTTTTT

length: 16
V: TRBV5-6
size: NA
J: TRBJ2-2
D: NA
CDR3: CASSLVGGGKTGELFF
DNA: TGTGCCAGCAGCTTGGTTGGCGGCGGGAAAACCGGGGAGCTGTTTTTT

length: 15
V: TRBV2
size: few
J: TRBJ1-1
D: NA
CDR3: CASRRDNFMNTEAFF
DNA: TGTGCCAGCAGGCGGGACAACTTCATGAACACTGAAGCTTTCTTT

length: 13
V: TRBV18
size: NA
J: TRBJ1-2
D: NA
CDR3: CASSLDPNYGYTF
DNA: TGTGCCAGCTCCCTCGACCCTAACTATGGCTACACCTTC

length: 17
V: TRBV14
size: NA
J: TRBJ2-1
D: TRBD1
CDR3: CASSPLPGQLTYNEQFF
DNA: TGTGCCAGCAGCCCTCTACCGGGACAGTTAACCTACAATGAGCAGTTCTTC

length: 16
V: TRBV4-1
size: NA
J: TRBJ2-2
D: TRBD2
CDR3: CASSRSGMSYTGELFF
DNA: TGCGCCAGCAGTCGTAGCGGGATGTCCTACACCGGGGAGCTGTTTTTT

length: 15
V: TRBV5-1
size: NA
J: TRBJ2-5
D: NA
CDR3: CASSSVALLGETQYF
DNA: TGCGCCAGCAGCTCAGTAGCGCTCCTAGGGGAGACCCAGTACTTC

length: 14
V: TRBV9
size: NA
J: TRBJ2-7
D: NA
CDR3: CASSSSARGGEQYF
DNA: TGTGCCAGCAGCTCCTCCGCCAGGGGCGGCGAGCAGTACTTC

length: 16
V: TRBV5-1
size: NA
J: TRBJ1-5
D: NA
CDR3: CASSPSAEGVEQPQHF
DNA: TGCGCCAGCAGCCCTTCCGCGGAGGGGGTAGAGCAGCCCCAGCATTTT

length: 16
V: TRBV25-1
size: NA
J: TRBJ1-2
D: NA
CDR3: CASSIDPSGVSHGYTF
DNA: TGTGCCAGCAGCATAGACCCAAGTGGGGTGTCCCATGGCTACACCTTC

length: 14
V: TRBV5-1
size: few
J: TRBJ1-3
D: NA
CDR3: CASSSPGSGNTIYF
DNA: TGCGCCAGCAGCTCCCCGGGCTCTGGAAACACCATATATTTT

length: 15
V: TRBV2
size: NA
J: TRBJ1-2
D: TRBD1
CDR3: CASFLFVGQAYGYTF
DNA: TGTGCCAGCTTTTTGTTTGTGGGACAGGCCTATGGCTACACCTTC

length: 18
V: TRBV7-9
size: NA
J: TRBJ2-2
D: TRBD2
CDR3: CAPGGDIRDSRNTGELFF
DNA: TGTGCCCCCGGGGGGGACATTCGGGATTCAAGGAACACCGGGGAGCTGTTTTTT

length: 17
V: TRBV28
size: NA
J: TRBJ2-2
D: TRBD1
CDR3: CASSFQAGGKDTGELFF
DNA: TGTGCCAGCAGTTTCCAGGCAGGGGGTAAAGACACCGGGGAGCTGTTTTTT

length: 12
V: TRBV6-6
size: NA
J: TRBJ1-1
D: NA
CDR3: CASSAGIAEAFF
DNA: TGTGCCAGCAGCGCCGGTATCGCTGAAGCTTTCTTT

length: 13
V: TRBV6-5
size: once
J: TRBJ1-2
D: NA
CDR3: CASSYMVGHGYTF
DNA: TGTGCCAGCAGTTACATGGTCGGCCATGGCTACACCTTC

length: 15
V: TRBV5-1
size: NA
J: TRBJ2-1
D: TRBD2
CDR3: CASSLTAGGPNEQFF
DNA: TGCGCCAGCAGCCTGACGGCGGGAGGGCCCAATGAGCAGTTCTTC

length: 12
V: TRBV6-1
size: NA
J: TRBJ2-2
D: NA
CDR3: CASGRHGGELFF
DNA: TGTGCCAGTGGGCGCCACGGCGGGGAGCTGTTTTTT

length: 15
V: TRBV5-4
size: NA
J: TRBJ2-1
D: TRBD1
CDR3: CASSLWDRGQNEQFF
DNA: TGTGCCAGCAGCTTGTGGGACAGGGGGCAAAATGAGCAGTTCTTC

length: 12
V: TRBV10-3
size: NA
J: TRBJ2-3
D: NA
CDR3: CATASSTDTQYF
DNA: TGTGCCACCGCTTCCAGCACAGATACGCAGTATTTT

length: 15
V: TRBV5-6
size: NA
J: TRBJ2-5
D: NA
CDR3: CASSVFLGSQETQYF
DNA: TGTGCCAGCAGCGTTTTTTTAGGGTCCCAAGAGACCCAGTACTTC

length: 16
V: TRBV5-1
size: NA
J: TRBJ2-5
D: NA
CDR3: CASSLAVRYNQETQYF
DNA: TGCGCCAGCAGCTTGGCCGTCAGATACAACCAAGAGACCCAGTACTTC

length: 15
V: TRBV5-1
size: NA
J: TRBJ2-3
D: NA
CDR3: CASSLAGIYTDTQYF
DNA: TGCGCCAGCAGCTTGGCAGGGATTTACACAGATACGCAGTATTTT

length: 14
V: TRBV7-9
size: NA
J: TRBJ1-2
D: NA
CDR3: CASSLGGVDYGYTF
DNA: TGTGCCAGCAGCTTAGGGGGGGTGGACTATGGCTACACCTTC

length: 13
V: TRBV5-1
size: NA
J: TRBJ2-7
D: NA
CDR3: CASSLASRGEQYF
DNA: TGCGCCAGCAGCTTGGCCTCTCGGGGAGAGCAGTACTTC

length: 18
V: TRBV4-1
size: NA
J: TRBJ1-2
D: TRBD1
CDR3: CASSQYYPSFGQGEGYTF
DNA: TGCGCCAGCAGCCAATACTATCCCTCTTTCGGACAGGGGGAGGGCTACACCTTC

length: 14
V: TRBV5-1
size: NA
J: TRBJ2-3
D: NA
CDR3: CASSLGAHTDTQYF
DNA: TGCGCCAGCAGCTTAGGTGCACACACAGATACGCAGTATTTT

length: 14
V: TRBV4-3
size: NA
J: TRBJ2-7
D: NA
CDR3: CASSQGLGNYEQYF
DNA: TGCGCCAGCAGCCAAGGACTAGGGAACTACGAGCAGTACTTC

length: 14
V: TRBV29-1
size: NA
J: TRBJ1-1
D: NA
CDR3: CSVQKGHPNTEAFF
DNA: TGCAGCGTTCAGAAGGGACACCCGAACACTGAAGCTTTCTTT

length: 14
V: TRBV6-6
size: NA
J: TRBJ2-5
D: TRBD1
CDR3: CASSRGQGQETQYF
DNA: TGTGCCAGCAGTCGGGGACAGGGCCAAGAGACCCAGTACTTC

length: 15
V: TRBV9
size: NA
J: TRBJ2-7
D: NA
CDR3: CASSVAALVVGEQYF
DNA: TGTGCCAGCAGCGTAGCTGCCCTGGTAGTGGGCGAGCAGTACTTC

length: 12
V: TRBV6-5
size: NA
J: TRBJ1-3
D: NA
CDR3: CASRGSGNTIYF
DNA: TGTGCCAGCAGGGGTTCAGGAAACACCATATATTTT

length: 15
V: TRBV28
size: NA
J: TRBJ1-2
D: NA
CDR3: CASTPLGRVGYGYTF
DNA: TGTGCCAGCACCCCACTGGGAAGGGTCGGCTATGGCTACACCTTC

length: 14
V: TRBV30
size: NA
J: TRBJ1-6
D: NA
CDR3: CAWSVPGSNSPLHF
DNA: TGTGCCTGGAGTGTACCGGGGTCCAATTCACCCCTCCACTTT

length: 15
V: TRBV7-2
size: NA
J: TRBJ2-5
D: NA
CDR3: CASSLMGVGQETQYF
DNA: TGTGCCAGCAGCTTAATGGGTGTGGGACAAGAGACCCAGTACTTC

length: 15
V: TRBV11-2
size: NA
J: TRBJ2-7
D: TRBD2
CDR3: CASSFLAGVLYEQYF
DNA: TGTGCCAGCAGCTTTTTAGCGGGAGTATTATACGAGCAGTACTTC

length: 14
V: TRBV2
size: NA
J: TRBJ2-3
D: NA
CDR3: CASSVILATDTQYF
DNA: TGTGCCAGCAGTGTAATTCTGGCCACAGATACGCAGTATTTT

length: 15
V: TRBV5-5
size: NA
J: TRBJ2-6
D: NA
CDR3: CASRSRADGANVLTF
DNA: TGTGCCAGCAGATCAAGGGCAGACGGGGCCAACGTCCTGACTTTC

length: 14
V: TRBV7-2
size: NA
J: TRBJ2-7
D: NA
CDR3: CASSLRPREDEQYF
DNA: TGTGCCAGCAGCCTAAGACCAAGGGAGGACGAGCAGTACTTC

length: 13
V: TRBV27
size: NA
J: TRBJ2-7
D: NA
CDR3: CASSPSAYYEQYF
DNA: TGTGCCAGCAGTCCTTCGGCATACTACGAGCAGTACTTC

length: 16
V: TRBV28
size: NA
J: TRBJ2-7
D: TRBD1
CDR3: CASSLAGQGSSGEQYF
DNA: TGTGCCAGCAGTTTAGCCGGACAGGGAAGCTCTGGCGAGCAGTACTTC